Listed here are 18 T cell receptor beta chains from one sample, sequenced in a study of T cells in Graves' hyperthyroidism and ophthalmopathy. Amplified TCR beta CDR3 regions derived from RNA transcripts. RT-PCR in the first round (using the HTBI primer set) targeted the TCR CDR3. Each CDR3 protein is one row after TCRdb ran MiXCR on the multiplex PCR reads. The sample includes 500,000 to 600,000 distinct CDR3 sequences, more than 45% of them seen just once. Sequencing was done on a sample of peripheral blood or thyroid tissue (not recorded which). The receptors come from a woman aged 18-29 years with Graves' hyperthyroidism.

Turning to this clonotype: With a much larger clone just one base away, this may be a read error. This sequence joins TRBV7-9 and TRBJ2-2, with TRBD1 identical over 9 bases. This CDR3 contains 15 residues. Germline V CDR1 and CDR2: SEHNR, FQNEAQ (reference sequence). The CDR3 region has the DNA TGCGCCAGCAGCACCGGGACAGGGCAGGAGAGGGAGCTGCTTTTT. Translated, it gives CASSTGTGQERELLF. Filled out from reference TRBV7-9 and TRBJ2-2, the complete variable domain reads DTGVSQNPRHKITKRGQNVTFRCDPISEHNRLYWYRQTLGQGPEFLTYFQNEAQLEKSRLLSDRFSAERPKGSFSTLEIQRTEQGDSAMYLCASSTGTGQERELLFGEGSRLTVL.

V and J are TRBV6-2 or TRBV6-3 and TRBJ2-7, with 16 bases fitting TRBD2. CDR1 and CDR2 (germline): MNHEY, SVGEGT. The V segment lost 2 bases and the J segment 3 bases; nucleotides outside the gene matches: 4. This CDR3 has 17 amino acids. CDR3 sequence: CASSYGTSGRADYEQYF. The CDR3 DNA follows: TGTGCCAGCAGTTACGGGACTAGCGGGAGGGCCGACTACGAGCAGTACTTC.

The rearrangement uses TRBV11-2 and TRBJ2-6, with TRBD2 as a possible D gene (5 bases). V lost 1 base and J lost 0, with 13 bases in between. Germline V gene sequence: CDR1 SGHAT, CDR2 FQNNGV. This CDR3 contains 18 residues. CDR3 DNA: TGTGCCAGCAGCTTAGTGAGGACTGCAGACTCTGGGGCCAACGTCCTGACTTTC. Translation gives CASSLVRTADSGANVLTF.

CDR3 region: CASSLNSGSRVDTQYF. The CDR3 bases are TGTGCCAGCAGCTTGAATAGCGGGAGCAGAGTAGATACGCAGTATTTT. The J gene is TRBJ2-3, the V gene TRBV5-4, with 9 nucleotides matching TRBD2. The CDR3 runs to 16 residues. Germline lookup yields CDR1 SGHNT and CDR2 YYREEE (reference sequence). J lost 5 bases, V lost 1 base, and 8 bases had no gene match.

The rearrangement uses TRBV19 and TRBJ1-5; TRBD1 agrees at 8 bases. The J segment lost 2 bases and the V segment lost 3 bases, leaving 9 bases of the junction unmatched. CDR1 and CDR2 (germline): LNHDA, SQIVND (reference sequence). The CDR3 loop spans 17 amino acids. The chain's CDR3 is CASSMESRGLGNQPQHF. CDR3 nucleotides: TGTGCCAGTAGTATGGAAAGCAGGGGGCTGGGCAATCAGCCCCAGCATTTT. Full variable domain (remainder filled in from reference TRBV19 and TRBJ1-5): DGGITQSPKYLFRKEGQNVTLSCEQNLNHDAMYWYRQDPGQGLRLIYYSQIVNDFQKGDIAEGYSVSREKKESFPLTVTSAQKNPTAFYLCASSMESRGLGNQPQHFGDGTRLSIL.

The V gene is TRBV5-4, the J gene TRBJ1-3; D is possibly TRBD1 (5 bases). Trimming left V 5 bases short and J 8 bases short, with 20 bases between. The CDR3 extends over 15 amino acids. Germline CDR1 and CDR2: SGHNT and YYREEE (reference sequence). CDR3 protein: CASRADSEVGYTIYF. DNA for the CDR3: TGTGCCAGCAGGGCCGACAGTGAAGTTGGCTACACCATATATTTT.

The V call is TRBV7-2, the J call TRBJ2-7; D call uncertain. V was shortened by 5 bases and J by 0 bases, with 11 bases between the two germline ends. From germline, CDR1 is SGHTA and CDR2 FQGNSA. The CDR3 sequence is 14 residues long. The CDR3 DNA follows: TGTGCCAGCAGCCCCTTGACGGTCTCCTACGAGCAGTACTTC. Translation gives CASSPLTVSYEQYF.

This clonotype showed up many times. The chain has TRBV20-1 and TRBJ1-2; D unclear. This CDR3 spans 11 amino acids. Germline assignment: CDR1 DFQATT and CDR2 SNEGSKA (reference sequence). The CDR3 bases are TGCGGAGGATGGGCTAACTATGGCTACACCTTC. It translates to CGGWANYGYTF.

In this sample, this clonotype turned up a few times. The chain recombines TRBV4-1 with TRBJ2-3; 8 nucleotides agree with TRBD2. The CDR3 is made up of 15 amino acids. Per germline, CDR1 MGHRA and CDR2 YSYEKL. V was clipped by 0 bases and J by 2 bases; unmatched bases: 1. The CDR3 loop reads CASSQDSGNTDTQYF. The DNA for the CDR3 is TGCGCCAGCAGCCAAGATAGCGGGAACACAGATACGCAGTATTTT.

About this clonotype: A junction boundary mismatches the germline segment, possibly from a read error. V gene TRBV6-5 combines with J gene TRBJ2-7, with D unclear. CDR1 MNHEY and CDR2 SVGAGI come from the germline V gene. This CDR3 has 12 amino acids. The CDR3: CASRSVSYERYF. CDR3 coding DNA: TGTGCCAGCAGAAGTGTCTCCTACGAGCGGTACTTC.

This clonotype was observed many times. An end of the junction does not agree with germline; a read error may underlie this. The chain has TRBV5-1 and TRBJ1-1; no clear D gene. The germline gives CDR1 SGHRS, CDR2 YFSETQ. The CDR3 is 12 residues long. In DNA form, the CDR3 reads TGTGCCAGCTCACTTGGGAGCACTGAAGCTTTCTTT. Its translation is CASSLGSTEAFF. The entire variable domain, with the rest obtained from reference TRBV5-1 and TRBJ1-1, is as follows: KAGVTQTPRYLIKTRGQQVTLSCSPISGHRSVSWYQQTPGQGLQFLFEYFSETQRNKGNFPGRFSGRQFSNSRSEMNVSTLELGDSALYLCASSLGSTEAFFGQGTRLTVV.

This clonotype was observed once. This may arise from a read error, as a much more abundant clone is one base away. The chain has TRBV24-1 and TRBJ2-2; D uncertain. Per the germline V gene, CDR1 is KGHDR and CDR2 is SFDVKD. The length of the CDR3 is 11 residues. V was cut by 4 bases and J by 8 bases, with 4 bases left in between. Here the CDR3 reads CATSETGELFF. The CDR3 nucleotides are TGTGCCACCAGTGAGACAGGGGAGCTGTTTTTT.

This clonotype has a handful of counts. This sequence joins TRBV4-3 and TRBJ2-7; either TRBD1 or TRBD2 may fit D (6 bases each). The CDR3 totals 16 residues. Trimming left V 0 bases short and J 2 bases short, with 14 bases between. CDR1 and CDR2 (germline): LGHNA, YSLEER. The CDR3 DNA is TGCGCCAGCAGCCAAGATTCGGGGGCGCGGACCTACGAGCAGTACTTC. Residues: CASSQDSGARTYEQYF.

This clonotype occurred many times. V gene TRBV2 combines with J gene TRBJ1-1; tentatively, D is TRBD1 (5 bases). Germline V gene data show CDR1 as SNHLY and CDR2 as FYNNEI. There are 14 residues in the CDR3. Trimming took 4 bases from V and 7 from J, leaving 16 bases between them. The DNA of the CDR3 is TGTGCCAGCAGTGCCTTTCCGGGACCGGTTGAAGCTTTCTTT. Protein product: CASSAFPGPVEAFF.

The table lists this clonotype with many counts. The chain couples TRBV11-2 to TRBJ2-5; D perhaps matches TRBD2 (6 bases). The V end was cut by 5 bases, the J end by 2 bases, with 12 bases between. There are 14 residues in the CDR3. Germline V gives CDR1 SGHAT, CDR2 FQNNGV. DNA for the CDR3: TGTGCCAGCAGCCCTCGGGGGAGTCAAGAGACCCAGTACTTC. This translates into CASSPRGSQETQYF.

A note on this clonotype: This is likely a read error, given that the CDR3 carries no conserved phenylalanine or tryptophan at its end. The chain joins TRBV2 to TRBJ1-2; 7 nucleotides agree with TRBD1. This CDR3 has 12 residues. Germline-derived CDR1 and CDR2 are SNHLY and FYNNEI. CDR3 sequence reads: CTSYDRAYGYTV. The CDR3 DNA follows: TGTACCAGCTACGACAGGGCCTATGGCTACACCGTC.

The CDR3 spells CASSPPRGSPNEKLFF. Written as DNA, the CDR3 is TGTGCCAGCTCACCACCTAGAGGGTCTCCCAATGAAAAACTGTTTTTT. This rearrangement joins TRBV2 to TRBJ1-4; D is ambiguous. Germline CDR1 reads SNHLY; CDR2 reads FYNNEI. The V and J ends lost 8 bases and 5 bases respectively, with 21 bases between them. The CDR3 is made up of 16 amino acids.

This clonotype was counted ten times or more. The CDR3 is CASSYHALNTEAFF. The CDR3 nucleotides are TGTGCCAGCAGTTATCACGCGCTGAACACTGAAGCTTTCTTT. V is TRBV6-5 and J is TRBJ1-1; D ambiguous. The CDR3 runs to 14 residues. V lost 3 bases and J 0 bases, leaving 8 bases between the germline ends. Germline V gives CDR1 MNHEY, CDR2 SVGAGI.